Included here is one T cell receptor beta chain sequence, with context. The data were obtained in a study of control samples from healthy donors and cancer patients. Losses at the gene ends were 2 bases for V and 8 bases for J; bases not matched to a gene: 10. The germline gives CDR1 LGHNA, CDR2 YNFKEQ. The CDR3 spans 16 residues. The table came from immunoSEQ multiplex PCR; TCRdb's copy has only in-frame clones and leaves some out. Of under 20,000 clones in the sample, approximately 86% were seen once. Sequencing input: PBMCs. The chain links TRBV4-2 to TRBJ1-4, with 8 bases identical to TRBD1. The receptor was derived from a woman in her 70s with colorectal cancer. CDR3 sequence (DNA): TGTGCCAGCAGCCAAAGCCGGGCAGGGGGCGGAGAAAAACTGTTTTTT. Protein product: CASSQSRAGGGEKLFF.